This passage covers 9 T cell receptor delta chains from one sample sequenced in a study of Vδ1+ human thymocytes. These TCRs' antigens remain unknown. RNA was extracted from the cells and then reverse transcribed. CDR3 amplicons came from multiplex PCR with pooled V-gene forward and constant-region reverse primers. TCRdb re-called the multiplex PCR reads through CATT. The sample lists about 75,000 delta-chain clones; roughly a third were seen once. Regarding the study as a whole: Highly polyclonal TRG and TRD repertoires with Gaussian CDR3 length distributions appeared in thymus.

Sequenced: Vdelta1+ gamma-delta thymocytes from the thymus. Subset reported: FACS-sorted CD3+ TCRalphabeta- TCRVdelta1+ TCRVdelta2- thymocytes. These receptors all come from a boy younger than two who had congenital heart surgery.

The V gene is TRDV1, the J gene TRDJ1; 10 bases are shared with TRDD3. Per the germline V gene, CDR1 is TSWWSYY and CDR2 is QGS. V shed 2 bases, J shed 3 bases, and the junction held 12 bases outside the gene matches. The CDR3 contains 18 residues. The CDR3 here is CALGERETLGDSADKLIF. The CDR3 DNA reads TGTGCTCTTGGGGAAAGGGAAACACTGGGGGATTCTGCCGATAAACTCATCTTT.

The chain couples TRDV1 to TRDJ1; 10 nucleotides agree with TRDD3. The CDR3 has 20 residues. The germline V gene has CDR1 TSWWSYY and CDR2 QGS. V was clipped by 0 bases and J by 3 bases; unmatched bases: 16. The CDR3 coding sequence is TGTGCTCTTGGGGAACTAGAGGTACCCTACGAGGGGGATACGTCCGATAAACTCATCTTT. This translates into CALGELEVPYEGDTSDKLIF.

V and J are TRDV1 and TRDJ1; 12 bases map to TRDD3. Per germline, CDR1 TSWWSYY and CDR2 QGS. This CDR3 comprises 19 residues. The trim removed 6 bases at V and 3 bases at J, leaving 17 bases unmatched. The CDR3, as DNA: TGTGCTCTTGGTAGCCTTCCAAATTACTGGGGGATACTCGCCGATAAACTCATCTTT. This codes for CALGSLPNYWGILADKLIF.

V is TRDV1 and J is TRDJ1, with 13 bases fitting TRDD3. Germline V CDR1 and CDR2: TSWWSYY, QGS. The CDR3 spans 21 residues. V lost 0 bases, J lost 2 bases, and 15 bases stayed unmatched. CDR3 residues: CALGELLGTGGYASSTDKLIF. The CDR3 DNA reads TGTGCTCTTGGGGAACTACTAGGTACTGGGGGATACGCCAGTTCAACCGATAAACTCATCTTT.

The chain uses TRDV2 and TRDJ1; weak D call: TRDD3 (5 bases). Trimming took 0 bases from V and 11 from J, leaving 21 bases between them. The CDR3 consists of 15 residues. Per germline, CDR1 GEAIGNYY and CDR2 EKD. The CDR3 DNA reads as TGTGCCTGTGACACCTACCCTCTGGGATCCGGTAACCTCATCTTT. It yields the protein CACDTYPLGSGNLIF.

This chain joins TRDV1 and TRDJ1; 9 bases agree with TRDD3. Germline V gene sequence: CDR1 TSWWSYY, CDR2 QGS. With V trimmed by 5 bases and J by 5 bases, 21 bases remained unmatched. The length of the CDR3 is 19 residues. CDR3 DNA: TGTGCTCTTGGGTCCCGACCTTCCCTTTACTGGGGATACGGGGATAAACTCATCTTT. Its protein product is CALGSRPSLYWGYGDKLIF.

The chain has TRDV1 and TRDJ1; 9 bases match TRDD3. J was trimmed by 0 bases and V by 5 bases; bases with no gene match: 22. Germline CDR1 TSWWSYY, CDR2 QGS. The CDR3 is made up of 21 amino acids. CDR3: CALGSIPSPYWGTPDTDKLIF. CDR3 DNA sequence: TGTGCTCTTGGGTCCATACCTTCTCCGTACTGGGGGACTCCTGACACCGATAAACTCATCTTT.

This clone appeared a few times. The chain carries TRDV1 and TRDJ1, with 10 bases that match TRDD3. Germline CDR1 reads TSWWSYY; CDR2 reads QGS. After removal of 0 bases from V and 7 bases from J, the junction contained 5 bases not matched to a gene. The CDR3 runs to 15 residues. CDR3 nucleotide sequence: TGTGCTCTTGGGGAACTGGGCTGGGGGATAGGTAAACTCATCTTT. Amino acids: CALGELGWGIGKLIF.

The V gene is TRDV1, the J gene TRDJ1; 9 positions agree with TRDD3. The CDR3 is made up of 18 amino acids. Looked up from germline, CDR1 is TSWWSYY and CDR2 is QGS. The J segment lost 1 base and the V segment lost 7 bases, leaving 16 bases of the junction unmatched. The CDR3 coding sequence is TGTGCTCTTGTCTTCCGTCCATACTGGGGGAACCCCACCGATAAACTCATCTTT. Residues: CALVFRPYWGNPTDKLIF.